What follows is one T cell receptor (beta chain) and its context. No antigen is known for it. Nothing much larger sits one base from this clone, and base qualities are not available. The immunoSEQ Assay, a bias-controlled multiplex PCR, was used to amplify TCRbeta CDR3 regions from genomic DNA. In the authors' own workflow: Nucleated cell counts per sample were estimated from amplification of reference gene primers within the assay. Sequence reads were collapsed and filtered to measure the absolute abundance of every unique TCRbeta CDR3 rearrangement. For each sample, productive Simpson clonality was calculated as the square root of Simpson's diversity index over productive rearrangements. TCRdb obtained this table from immuneACCESS and retained in-frame rearrangements with V and J assigned. These tables miss some clones; where compared with another copy, unresolved V genes account for less than half of the shortfall, and the remainder is unexplained. V and J calls and clone size come straight from that table; D and trimming were deduced from the DNA. This sample is represented by about 300,000 clones; around nine tenths of them were singletons. The ten largest account for roughly 1.9% of the sample.

The data belong to a study of blood T cell repertoires in COVID-19 (dated by TCRdb to the early 2020s). As for the study more broadly: Samples covering the acute and convalescent phases of COVID-19 were provided by collaborators in the United States, Italy and Spain. The prospective study material was composed of cDNA or gDNA derived from T cells, B-cell-depleted T cells, or PBMCs. The dataset comprised deeply sampled blood TCRbeta repertoires from subjects exposed to, actively infected with, or recovered from COVID-19. The repertoires were released in a freely available public database intended as a resource for research on the immune response to SARS-CoV-2. Samples came from the ongoing ImmuneRACE study (first 160 participants) plus 1,254 subjects from 6 global collaborators. Sample metadata almost always included a de-identified subject ID, COVID-19 status, age in years and sex. Where available, HLA class I and class II types were obtained from metadata supplied by the sample provider rather than from assay-based typing. General conclusions and limits of the study: The amount of clinical and demographic metadata varied by source and participant and was provided uncurated.

The germline V gene (reference sequence) yields GTSNPN for CDR1 and SVGIG for CDR2. Compared with germline, V lacks 1 base and J lacks 6 bases; bases without a gene match: 4. The CDR3 covers 14 residues, taking in both the cysteine and the phenylalanine. The only DNA kept is the CDR3, 42 bases in frame from the first base. One collaborating source in Seattle enrolled patients while the patients were actively infected and followed the patients over time throughout the course of disease. Collaborating institutions collected whole blood in K2EDTA tubes following their own protocols. Collaborator samples were shipped for TCRbeta analysis as frozen whole blood, isolated PBMCs, or DNA extracted from either sample type.

The receptor comes from a woman in her 30s with COVID-19, enrolled during active disease. Material: peripheral blood. The chain is made from TRBV30 and TRBJ1-4; 8 bases in between match TRBD1. The CDR3 sequence is CAWSEGQEYEKLFF. In nucleotides, the sequence is TGTGCCTGGAGTGAGGGACAGGAATATGAAAAACTGTTTTTT.